This T cell receptor beta chain was retrieved from a study of T cell repertoires in cytomegalovirus infection. Regarding the study as a whole: Summed frequency of public TCR beta families distinguished CMV carriers with the relevant HLA. The ex vivo response showed dominance by HLA-C-restricted CMV-specific TCR beta clonotypes.

In its sample, this clonotype was seen once. Antigen unknown. TCRdb redid the calling of the reads with MiXCR, one entry per CDR3 protein. The repertoire consists of around 250,000 distinct CDR3 sequences, with 15% to 20% occurring once and the leading ten covering roughly half. The CDR3 length is 15 residues. V shed 8 bases, J shed 9 bases, and the junction held 14 bases outside the gene matches. Germline V CDR1 and CDR2: MNHEY, SVGAGI. This chain joins TRBV6-5 and TRBJ2-1, with TRBD1 matching 9 bases. The clonotype originates from a human donor in good health (CMV status not recorded). Some clones in this sample may be carry-over from other donors' samples. The sequenced material came from CD8+ T cells from PBMCs. The CDR3 spells CASGGEGQGFGEQFF. DNA of the CDR3: TGTGCCAGCGGGGGTGAGGGACAGGGATTTGGTGAGCAGTTCTTC.